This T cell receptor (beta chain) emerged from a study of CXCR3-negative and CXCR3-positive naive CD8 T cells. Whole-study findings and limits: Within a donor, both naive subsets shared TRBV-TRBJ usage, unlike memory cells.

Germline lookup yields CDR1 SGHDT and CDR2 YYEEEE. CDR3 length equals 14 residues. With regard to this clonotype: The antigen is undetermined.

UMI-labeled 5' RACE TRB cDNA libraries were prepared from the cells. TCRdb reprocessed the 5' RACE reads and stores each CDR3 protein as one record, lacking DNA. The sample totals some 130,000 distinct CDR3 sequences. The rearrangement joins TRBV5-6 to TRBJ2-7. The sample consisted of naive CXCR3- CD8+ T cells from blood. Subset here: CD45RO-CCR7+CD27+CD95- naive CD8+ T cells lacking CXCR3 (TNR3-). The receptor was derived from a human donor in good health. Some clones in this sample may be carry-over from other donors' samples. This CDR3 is CASSLVLALHEQYF.